The rows below give T cell receptor beta chains drawn from one sample of a study of blood T cell repertoires in COVID-19. The protocol was immunoSEQ multiplex PCR, while the TCRdb copy is restricted to in-frame clones and leaves out a portion. Seen here are roughly 130,000 clones, roughly 83% observed once, and the top ten hold about 5.5%. Material: PBMCs or T cells enriched from blood (not recorded which). These TCRs come from a man aged 40-55 years with acute COVID-19. Each CDR3 is given with its conserved first and last residue. Fields, in order: J gene, CDR3 length, clone size, D gene, V gene, CDR3 DNA, CDR3 protein. D genes are given only for firm matches. The size field is filled for only some rows; it gives once, few, many or a size class.

TRBJ1-5 15 NA TRBD1 TRBV6-5 TGTGCCAGCAGTCGAGACAGGGATTCAAATCAGCCCCAGCATTTT CASSRDRDSNQPQHF
TRBJ2-3 16 NA NA TRBV9 TGTGCCAGCAGCGTAGGGAGTCGGCCTAGCACAGATACGCAGTATTTT CASSVGSRPSTDTQYF
TRBJ1-2 14 NA NA TRBV25-1 TGTGCCAGCAGTGAATATGGACAGTACTATGGCTACACCTTC CASSEYGQYYGYTF
TRBJ2-3 18 NA TRBD1 TRBV4-1 TGCGCCAGCAGGCCGGTCCTGGTCCCGGGACGGAGCACAGGGGGGCAGTATTTT CASRPVLVPGRSTGGQYF
TRBJ2-7 15 NA TRBD1 TRBV5-1 TGCGCCAGCAGCTTGGCGGCGGGACAGGCTTACGAGCAGTACTTC CASSLAAGQAYEQYF
TRBJ2-1 13 NA NA TRBV7-9 TGTGCCAGCAGCTTAGCTGAGGGAGGAGAGCAGTTCTTC CASSLAEGGEQFF
TRBJ1-2 11 once NA TRBV30 TGTGCCTGGAATCTAGAGGATGGCTACACCTTC CAWNLEDGYTF
TRBJ2-1 18 NA NA TRBV4-2 TGTGCCAGCAGCCAAGATTCAGTCGTTCAATACTCCTACAATGAGCAGTTCTTC CASSQDSVVQYSYNEQFF
TRBJ1-5 16 NA NA TRBV3-1/TRBV3-2 TGTGCCAGCAGCCAGCGGACACTATATAGCAATCAGCCCCAGCATTTT CASSQRTLYSNQPQHF
TRBJ2-1 16 NA TRBD2 TRBV5-1 TGCGCCAGCAGCTTGGCCAGCGGGGGGCTCTACAATGAGCAGTTCTTC CASSLASGGLYNEQFF
TRBJ2-7 15 NA TRBD1 TRBV11-3 TGTGCCAGCAGCCCCGGGACAGGGGAGAACTACGAGCAGTACTTC CASSPGTGENYEQYF
TRBJ1-5 14 NA NA TRBV7-2 TGTGCCAGCAGCCATCGCGAGGGAGGTCAGCCCCAGCATTTT CASSHREGGQPQHF
TRBJ2-7 14 NA TRBD1 TRBV5-5 TGTGCCAGCAGCTTCGGGGACAGGGGCTACGAGCAGTACTTC CASSFGDRGYEQYF
TRBJ2-2 14 NA NA TRBV7-2 TGTGCCAGCAGCCCTCTAGCTTTGCCCGGGGAGCTGTTTTTT CASSPLALPGELFF
TRBJ1-3 15 NA TRBD1 TRBV6-5 TGTGCCAGCAGTCTCGGGACAGGGTCTGGAAACACCATATATTTT CASSLGTGSGNTIYF
TRBJ2-3 16 NA NA TRBV9 TGTGCCAGCAGCGTATTTGGCGGTTTTAGCACAGATACGCAGTATTTT CASSVFGGFSTDTQYF
TRBJ2-5 16 NA NA TRBV11-3 TGTGCCAGCAGCATTGGCCTTGGGGCCGGTTTAGAGACCCAGTACTTC CASSIGLGAGLETQYF
TRBJ2-7 15 NA TRBD2 TRBV20-1 TGCAGTGCTAGTCTTCCAGCGGGAGACTCCTACGAGCAGTACTTC CSASLPAGDSYEQYF
TRBJ2-1 15 NA NA TRBV9 TGTGCCAGCAGCGCCCCCAGGATCAGGTTATGTGAGCAGTTCTTC CASSAPRIRLCEQFF
TRBJ2-3 14 NA NA TRBV9 TGTGCCAGCAGCGTAGGGGACAACACAGATACGCAGTATTTT CASSVGDNTDTQYF
TRBJ1-2 14 NA NA TRBV28 TGTGCCAGCAGTATCTTACAGGGAGACTATGGCTACACCTTC CASSILQGDYGYTF
TRBJ1-3 12 NA NA TRBV18 TGTGCCAGCTCTGGCGGTGGAAACACCATATATTTT CASSGGGNTIYF
TRBJ1-1 13 once NA TRBV7-8 TGTGCCAGCAGCTTTTCGGGGAACACTGAAGCTTTCTTT CASSFSGNTEAFF
TRBJ1-5 15 NA TRBD1 TRBV7-9 TGTGCCAGCAGCTTAGACGCAGGGGGAGATCAGCCCCAGCATTTT CASSLDAGGDQPQHF
TRBJ2-7 13 NA TRBD1 TRBV14 TGTGCCAGCAGCTTGGGACAGGGCTACGAGCAGTACTTC CASSLGQGYEQYF
TRBJ2-1 20 NA TRBD2 TRBV18 TGTGCCAGCTCACCCCTGGGACTAGCGGGAGGGCCAGGGGCCTACAATGAGCAGTTCTTC CASSPLGLAGGPGAYNEQFF
TRBJ2-7 11 NA NA TRBV12-3/TRBV12-4 TGTGCCAGCAGTTTCCTATACGAGCAGTACTTC CASSFLYEQYF
TRBJ1-2 14 NA TRBD1 TRBV7-9 TGTGCCAGCAGGCGTCCGGGACAGAACTATGGCTACACCTTC CASRRPGQNYGYTF
TRBJ1-2 17 NA TRBD1 TRBV6-2/TRBV6-3 TGTGCCAGCAGTCGTCTCCCGGGACAGGGAACTAACTATGGCTACACCTTC CASSRLPGQGTNYGYTF
TRBJ1-5 14 NA TRBD1 TRBV2 TGTGCCAGCAGTGAGGCCAGGGGGCATCAGCCCCAGCATTTT CASSEARGHQPQHF
TRBJ1-4 16 NA NA TRBV19 TGTGCCAGTAGTATTCCGTCAGGGAGGGCTAATGAAAAACTGTTTTTT CASSIPSGRANEKLFF
TRBJ2-7 13 few TRBD1 TRBV12-3/TRBV12-4 TGTGCCAGCAGTTTACAGGGGGCCTACGAGCAGTACTTC CASSLQGAYEQYF
TRBJ2-5 13 NA TRBD1 TRBV5-6 TGTGCCAGCAGCTTGCAGGGGGTCGAGACCCAGTACTTC CASSLQGVETQYF
TRBJ1-6 16 NA NA TRBV5-1 TGCGCCAGCAGCTTGATGGTGCAGGGATCTAATTCACCCCTCCACTTT CASSLMVQGSNSPLHF
TRBJ2-3 16 few TRBD1 TRBV10-1 TGCGCCAGCAGTCTTGTGACAGGGTGGGACACAGATACGCAGTATTTT CASSLVTGWDTDTQYF
TRBJ1-2 15 NA NA TRBV5-1 TGCGCCAGCAGCCCAGGGTTGGGTCCTAACTATGGCTACACCTTC CASSPGLGPNYGYTF
TRBJ2-7 13 few NA TRBV11-2 TGTGCCAGCCGCCCCACAGGGTCCGGTTGGCAGTACTTC CASRPTGSGWQYF
TRBJ2-1 15 few TRBD2 TRBV4-2 TGTGCCAGCAGCCAAGATCGGGTAGCGGGGGCCTCTGAGTTCTTC CASSQDRVAGASEFF
TRBJ1-1 15 NA TRBD1 TRBV9 TGTGCCAGCAGCCCCCAGGCGGCAGGGGGAACTGAAGCTTTCTTT CASSPQAAGGTEAFF
TRBJ1-3 15 NA NA TRBV5-6 TGTGCCAGCACCCCAGGAGGGGAAACTGGAAACACCATATATTTT CASTPGGETGNTIYF
TRBJ2-1 13 NA TRBD2 TRBV28 TGTGCCAGCAGTTTGTGGGCGGGGGGTGAGCAGTTCTTC CASSLWAGGEQFF
TRBJ2-7 15 NA TRBD1 TRBV5-1 TGCGCCAGCCGGTTGGGGACAGGCGGTGGGAACGAGCAGTACTTC CASRLGTGGGNEQYF
TRBJ1-5 16 NA TRBD1 TRBV19 TGTGCCAGTAGCCTTTGGCAGGGGGCGGGGGATCAGCCCCAGCATTTT CASSLWQGAGDQPQHF
TRBJ1-1 10 NA NA TRBV30 TGTGCCTCCGGGGAGACTGAAGCTTTCTTT CASGETEAFF
TRBJ2-5 14 NA NA TRBV5-1 TGCGCCAGCAGCGGACAGTGGGGGCAAGAGACCCAGTACTTC CASSGQWGQETQYF
TRBJ2-3 18 NA TRBD2 TRBV7-9 TGTGCCAGCAGCTCTTTGACTAGCGGGAGTTGGGTGGCAGATACGCAGTATTTT CASSSLTSGSWVADTQYF
TRBJ1-1 15 NA NA TRBV7-2 TGTGCCAGCAGCTTAGCGAGCGGTATGAACACTGAAGCTTTCTTT CASSLASGMNTEAFF
TRBJ2-1 15 NA TRBD1 TRBV5-5 TGTGCCAGCAGCCCGGACAGGGGATCCTACAATGAGCAGTTCTTC CASSPDRGSYNEQFF
TRBJ1-6 13 NA NA TRBV30 TGTGCCTGGAGTGGGGGGGAAGGATCACCCCTCCACTTT CAWSGGEGSPLHF
TRBJ1-2 11 NA NA TRBV2 TGTGCCAGCAGTGAAGTGGCTGGCTACACCTTC CASSEVAGYTF
TRBJ2-1 16 NA TRBD2 TRBV28 TGTGCCAGCAGTCCTAAGAGCGGGAGGCCCCCCAATGAGCAGTTCTTC CASSPKSGRPPNEQFF
TRBJ1-2 16 NA NA TRBV4-3 TGCGCCAGCAGCCAGGGTGTAAGCTCCGGACTTTATGGCTACACCTTC CASSQGVSSGLYGYTF
TRBJ1-2 15 few TRBD1 TRBV7-9 TGTGCCAGCAGCTTTCCGGGACAGCACCGCTATGGCTACACCTTC CASSFPGQHRYGYTF